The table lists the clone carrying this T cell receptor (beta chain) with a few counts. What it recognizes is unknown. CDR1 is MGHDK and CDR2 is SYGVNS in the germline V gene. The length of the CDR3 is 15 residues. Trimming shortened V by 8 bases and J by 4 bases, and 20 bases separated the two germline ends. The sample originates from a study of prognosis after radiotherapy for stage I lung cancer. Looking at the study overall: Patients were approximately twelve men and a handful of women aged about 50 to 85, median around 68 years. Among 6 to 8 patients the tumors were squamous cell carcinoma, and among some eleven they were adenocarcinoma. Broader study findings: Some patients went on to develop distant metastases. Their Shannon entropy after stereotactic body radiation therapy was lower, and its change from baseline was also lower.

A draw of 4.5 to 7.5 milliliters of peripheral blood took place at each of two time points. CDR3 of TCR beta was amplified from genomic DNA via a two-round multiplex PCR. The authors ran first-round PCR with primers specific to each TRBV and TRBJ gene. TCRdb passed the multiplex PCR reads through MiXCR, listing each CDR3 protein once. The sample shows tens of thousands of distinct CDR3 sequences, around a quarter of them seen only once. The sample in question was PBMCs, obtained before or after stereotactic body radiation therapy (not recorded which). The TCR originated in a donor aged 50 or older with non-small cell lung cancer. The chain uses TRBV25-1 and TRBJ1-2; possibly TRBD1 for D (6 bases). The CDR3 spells CASLSGGGGGYGYTF. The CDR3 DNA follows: TGTGCCAGCTTATCTGGGGGAGGGGGGGGCTATGGCTACACCTTC.